The present entry profiles one T cell receptor beta chain with its context. Its antigen is currently unknown. The ends were cut back, 8 bases at V and 0 bases at J, with 16 bases in the middle. This CDR3 spans 15 amino acids. Per germline, CDR1 SNHLY and CDR2 FYNNEI. Amplification used 60 Vbeta primers and 13 Jbeta primers. TCRdb keeps only in-frame clones here, not all; method: immunoSEQ multiplex PCR. This sample has roughly 120,000 clones, with roughly 74% found just once. The data are from a study of cytomegalovirus exposure and HLA in healthy donors. Notes on the study in general: The study designated 150 or so TCR beta chains cytomegalovirus-associated.

The genes are TRBV2 and TRBJ1-1; D ambiguous. The sequenced sample consisted of PBMCs. This sequence was found in a man in his forties in good health and CMV-seronegative. The CDR3, as DNA: TGTGCCAGCCTACCAGCGGACCGCCTGAACACTGAAGCTTTCTTT. This codes for CASLPADRLNTEAFF.